The present entry profiles one T cell receptor beta chain with its context. Its binding antigen is unknown. No quality values exist for individual bases; no much larger clone is one base distant. One collaborating source in Seattle enrolled patients during active infection and followed them longitudinally through the course of disease. Collaborating institutions collected whole blood in K2EDTA tubes following their own protocols. For TCRbeta analysis, collaborators shipped samples in one of three forms: frozen whole blood, isolated PBMCs, or DNA extracted from either of those sample types. The data belong to a study of blood T cell repertoires in COVID-19 (dated by TCRdb to about 2020). Turning to the overall study: Collaborator samples came from the United States, Italy and Spain and covered acute and convalescent phases of COVID-19. The prospective study material was composed of cDNA or gDNA derived from T cells, B-cell-depleted T cells, or PBMCs. Deeply sampled blood TCRbeta repertoires from subjects exposed to, actively infected with, or recovered from COVID-19 were included in the dataset. The repertoires were released in a freely available public database meant as a resource for research on the immune response to SARS-CoV-2. The samples were drawn from two sources: the first 160 participants of the ongoing ImmuneRACE study, and 1,000 to 1,500 subjects contributed by 6 global collaborators. Nearly every sample came with metadata listing a de-identified subject ID, COVID-19 status, age in years and sex. Where available, HLA class I and class II types were taken from metadata supplied by the sample provider and were not determined by assay-based typing.

TCRbeta CDR3 regions were amplified from genomic DNA by means of the immunoSEQ Assay, a bias-controlled multiplex PCR. The paper's data handling went like this. Nucleated cell counts per sample were estimated from amplification of reference gene primers within the assay. To quantify the absolute abundance of each unique TCRbeta CDR3 rearrangement, sequence reads were collapsed and filtered. For each sample, productive Simpson clonality was calculated as the square root of Simpson's diversity index across productive rearrangements. TCRdb limited this immuneACCESS table to in-frame rearrangements with V and J called. A share of clones is missing; checked studies link under half to unresolved V genes, and the rest is unexplained. From that table come the V and J calls and clone size; the DNA was used to work out D and trimming. This sample has 430,000 or so clones in its table, and about 90% of those were observed once. Together, the top ten hold 0.8% to 0.9% of the sample.

Overall results and qualifications from the work: The amount of clinical and demographic metadata varied by source and participant and was provided uncurated.

The clonotype originates from a man younger than 35 with COVID-19, enrolled during active disease. Sequenced sample: peripheral blood.

The nucleotides are TGTGCTAGTGGTTTGTTTGCGGGGGAAGGAGGTGAGCAGTTCTTC. Translated, it gives CASGLFAGEGGEQFF. The chain uses TRBV12-5 and TRBJ2-1; the junction holds 7 bases that match TRBD2. The germline V gene sets CDR1 to LGHNT and CDR2 to FRNRAP. There are 15 amino acids in the CDR3, from cysteine to phenylalanine inclusive. The sequence is cut down to CDR3 DNA, 45 bases in frame from base 1. Clipping removes 2 bases from V and 9 bases from J, with 10 as the unmatched junction base count.